This T cell receptor beta chain originates from a study of T cells in Graves' hyperthyroidism and ophthalmopathy. On this clonotype itself: Its matching antigen is unknown.

RNA transcripts provided the source from which TCR beta CDR3 regions were amplified. Using the HTBI primer set, a first-round RT-PCR was run on the TCR CDR3. TCRdb fed the multiplex PCR reads into MiXCR, producing one record per CDR3 protein. The repertoire includes a few hundred thousand distinct CDR3 sequences, about 45% of them detected once, and just under 8.5% sits in the top ten. Study results and limitations: Blood also contained most expanded thyroid clonotypes above 0.001. Progression to ophthalmopathy was predicted a median of 6.5 months early.

Hyperthyroidism, newly diagnosed and lasting under 2 months, affected patients aged 18 to 65. In making diagnoses, clinical symptoms, serum thyroxine and TRAb, thyroid ultrasound and orbital computed tomography were all used. Looked up from germline, CDR1 is MGHDK and CDR2 is SYGVNS. The J segment lost 5 bases and the V segment lost 3 bases, leaving 10 bases of the junction unmatched. The CDR3 extends over 17 amino acids. The chain uses TRBV25-1 and TRBJ2-5, with 12 bases that match TRBD2. Sequences were obtained from peripheral blood or thyroid tissue (not recorded which). The receptor was isolated from a woman between 18 and 29 years old with Graves' hyperthyroidism. The CDR3 sequence: CASSDPRTSGTGETQYF. CDR3 in DNA: TGTGCCAGCAGTGACCCCAGGACTAGCGGGACAGGGGAGACCCAGTACTTC.